The 15 T cell receptor beta chains listed next were all sequenced from one sample in a study of human T cells and chemical hapten exposure (dated by TCRdb to about 2021). This specimen's time point label, interpreted: pre-sensitization, week 0. The meaning of the sample's treatment or condition label: therapeutic diphenylcyclopropenone sensitization with weekly scalp DPC. Unfractionated whole blood was collected in Tempus Blood RNA tubes, and total RNA was extracted from that blood. Library generation was performed with RACE. Sequenced on a NextSeq 500. TCRdb reanalyzed the raw reads on its own, using fastp at Q25 for trimming and MiXCR for clone calling, and kept in-frame beta chains. Duplicate CDR3 protein sequences are folded into a single record with the most common DNA and genes. The sample table holds just under 35,000 distinct CDR3 sequences, of which 10% were seen once. The top ten clones comprise 25% to 35% of the sample.

The sequencing here drew on whole blood, taken in connection with sensitization to the hapten diphenylcyclopropenone (DPC). These TCRs come from a man aged 45 to 65 with alopecia areata. Some clones in this sample may be carry-over from other donors' samples.

This clonotype has a count of ten or more. This chain uses TRBV28 with TRBJ2-5, with 9 bases fitting TRBD2. CDR3 length equals 18 residues. Germline CDR1 and CDR2: MDHEN and SYDVKM. After removal of 2 bases from V and 2 bases from J, the junction contained 12 bases not matched to a gene. This chain's CDR3 is CASSLIYPSGGIQETQYF. In DNA form, the CDR3 reads TGTGCCAGCAGTTTAATTTACCCCAGCGGGGGGATACAAGAGACCCAGTACTTC.

The table lists this clonotype with many counts. The chain has TRBV9 and TRBJ2-3; a possible D gene is TRBD1 (6 bases). Germline values: CDR1 SGDLS, CDR2 YYNGEE. The CDR3 length is 16 residues. Between the trimmed V and J ends, which lost 0 bases and 0 bases, there was a span of 11 bases. CDR3 nucleotides: TGTGCCAGCAGCGTAGAAGGGGGACGGAGCACAGATACGCAGTATTTT. Protein: CASSVEGGRSTDTQYF.

This clonotype was counted ten times or more. This sequence joins TRBV29-1 and TRBJ2-1; D unresolved. Trimming shortened V by 4 bases and J by 3 bases, and 10 bases separated the two germline ends. The CDR3 consists of 13 residues. Germline CDR1 is SQVTM and CDR2 is ANQGSEA. The CDR3: CSVGAAGYNEQFF. The CDR3 nucleotides read TGCAGCGTTGGTGCGGCAGGCTACAATGAGCAGTTCTTC.

This clonotype was observed at least ten times. The genes are TRBV5-5 and TRBJ1-6; D uncertain. V was cut by 5 bases and J by 7 bases, with 10 bases left in between. This CDR3 is built from 13 residues. Germline values: CDR1 SGHKS, CDR2 YYEKEE (reference sequence). The CDR3 coding sequence is TGTGCCAGCAGGTTCGCCGGGAATTCACCCCTCCACTTT. Protein: CASRFAGNSPLHF.

This clonotype was detected many times. This chain joins TRBV29-1 and TRBJ1-2, with 7 nucleotides matching TRBD1. Germline CDR1 and CDR2: SQVTM and ANQGSEA. J gave up 5 bases and V 3 bases, and 9 bases lay outside the gene matches. The CDR3 runs 14 residues. CDR3 sequence: CSVDPRGTEYGYTF. The CDR3 DNA reads as TGCAGCGTTGACCCCCGGGGGACAGAGTATGGCTACACCTTC.

This clonotype was counted many times. This sequence joins TRBV28 and TRBJ1-5; D is unresolved. Trimming took 2 bases from V and 0 from J, leaving 5 bases between them. Per the germline V gene, CDR1 is MDHEN and CDR2 is SYDVKM. The CDR3 runs to 14 residues. DNA for the CDR3: TGTGCCAGCAGTTTAACCCGTAGCAATCAGCCCCAGCATTTT. Residues: CASSLTRSNQPQHF.

This clonotype was seen many times. Written as DNA, the CDR3 is TGTGCCAGTAGCCCGACAGGGTTCAATCAGCCCCAGCATTTT. Translation: CASSPTGFNQPQHF. The chain links TRBV19 to TRBJ1-5; 7 bases line up with TRBD1. Germline V gene sequence: CDR1 LNHDA, CDR2 SQIVND (reference sequence). The V segment lost 6 bases and the J segment 3 bases; nucleotides outside the gene matches: 5. This CDR3 spans 14 amino acids.

V is TRBV6-1 and J is TRBJ2-2; D is unclear. This CDR3 spans 14 amino acids. V lost 0 bases and J lost 4, with 6 bases in between. Germline lookup yields CDR1 MNHNS and CDR2 SASEGT. CDR3 loop: CASSEAVGTGELFF. The CDR3 nucleotides read TGTGCCAGCAGTGAAGCGGTGGGCACCGGGGAGCTGTTTTTT.

At least ten counts were recorded for this clonotype. The chain combines TRBV6-6 with TRBJ1-5, with 7 bases lining up with TRBD1. The J segment lost 3 bases and the V segment lost 0 bases, leaving 8 bases of the junction unmatched. The CDR3 length is 17 residues. The germline gives CDR1 MNHNY, CDR2 SVGAGI (reference sequence). The CDR3 reads CASSYSSDREFNQPQHF. Here the CDR3 DNA reads TGTGCCAGCAGTTACTCATCAGACAGGGAGTTCAATCAGCCCCAGCATTTT.

Only a few counts were recorded for this clonotype. The V call is TRBV29-1, the J call TRBJ1-1; D is uncertain. Germline-derived CDR1 and CDR2 are SQVTM and ANQGSEA. V was cut by 6 bases and J by 0 bases, with 11 bases left in between. This CDR3 has 13 residues. The CDR3 here is CSVRRILNTEAFF. The CDR3 bases are TGCAGCGTACGACGGATCCTGAACACTGAAGCTTTCTTT. Full variable domain (outside the CDR3, taken from reference TRBV29-1 and TRBJ1-1): SAVISQKPSRDICQRGTSLTIQCQVDSQVTMMFWYRQQPGQSLTLIATANQGSEATYESGFVIDKFPISRPNLTFSTLTVSNMSPEDSSIYLCSVRRILNTEAFFGQGTRLTVV.

This clonotype was recorded at least ten times. The rearrangement joins TRBV5-1 to TRBJ1-4, with 9 bases aligning to TRBD1. The V gene's germline CDR1 is SGHRS and CDR2 YFSETQ. The CDR3 has 20 residues. The V gene end was trimmed by 4 bases and the J gene end by 2 bases; junction bases not matched to a gene: 18. CDR3 in amino acids: CASSRPRQGVGPPTNEKLFF. CDR3 nucleotide sequence: TGCGCCAGCAGCAGACCCCGACAGGGGGTCGGACCTCCGACTAATGAAAAACTGTTTTTT.

The genes are TRBV7-9 and TRBJ1-5; D is undetermined. V was trimmed by 1 base and J by 1 base, leaving 8 bases between them. The CDR3 totals 15 residues. Per the germline V gene, CDR1 is SEHNR and CDR2 is FQNEAQ (reference sequence). In DNA, the CDR3 is TGTGCCAGCAGCTTAGATGAAAGGAGCAATCAGCCCCAGCATTTT. It encodes CASSLDERSNQPQHF.

This clonotype was seen many times. V is TRBV29-1 and J is TRBJ2-1; a possible D gene is TRBD1 (5 bases). Trimming cost V 4 bases and J 6 bases, with 10 bases left between them. The length of the CDR3 is 12 residues. CDR1 is SQVTM and CDR2 is ANQGSEA in the germline V gene. CDR3 sequence reads: CSVVVTGNEQFF. CDR3 sequence (DNA): TGCAGCGTTGTAGTCACAGGCAATGAGCAGTTCTTC.

In this sample, this clonotype turned up many times. DNA for the CDR3: TGTGCCAGCAGTTTAGGAAGGTGGGGGCAGTACTTC. Its protein is CASSLGRWGQYF. The chain employs TRBV28 and TRBJ2-7; D is unresolved. The V end lost 2 bases, the J end lost 9 bases, and 11 bases lay between the germline ends. The CDR3 sequence is 12 residues long. Germline assignment: CDR1 MDHEN and CDR2 SYDVKM.

This clonotype came up many times. The V call is TRBV6-1, the J call TRBJ2-1; no reliable D call. The ends were cut back, 10 bases at V and 2 bases at J, with 12 bases in the middle. Germline V lookup: CDR1 MNHNS, CDR2 SASEGT. CDR3 length equals 13 residues. As DNA, the CDR3 is TGTGCCACCCGGGTTACCGCCTACAATGAGCAGTTCTTC. Translation gives CATRVTAYNEQFF.